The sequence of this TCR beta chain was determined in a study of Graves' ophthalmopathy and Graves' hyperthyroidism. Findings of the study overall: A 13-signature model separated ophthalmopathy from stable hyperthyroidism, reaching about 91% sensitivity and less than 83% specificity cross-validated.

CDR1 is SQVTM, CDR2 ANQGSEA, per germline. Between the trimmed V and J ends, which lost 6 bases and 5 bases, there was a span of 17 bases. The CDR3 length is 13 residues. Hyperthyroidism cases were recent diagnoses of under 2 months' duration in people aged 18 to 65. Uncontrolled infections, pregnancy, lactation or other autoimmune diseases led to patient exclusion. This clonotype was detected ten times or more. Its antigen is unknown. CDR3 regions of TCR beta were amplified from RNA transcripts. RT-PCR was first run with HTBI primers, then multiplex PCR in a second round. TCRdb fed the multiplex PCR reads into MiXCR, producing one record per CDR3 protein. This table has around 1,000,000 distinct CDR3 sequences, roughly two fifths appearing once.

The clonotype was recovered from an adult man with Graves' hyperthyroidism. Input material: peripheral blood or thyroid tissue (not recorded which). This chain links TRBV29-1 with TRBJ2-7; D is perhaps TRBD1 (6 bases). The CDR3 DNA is TGCAGCGTCTCCGGGACAACCCTCAACGAGCAGTACTTC. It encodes CSVSGTTLNEQYF.